This entry describes one TCR beta chain. The data stem from a study of OX40 agonist ivuxolimab in advanced cancers. The wider study: Every 2 weeks, patients got intravenous ivuxolimab at one of six dose levels (0.01-10 mg/kg).

TCRdb keeps only in-frame clones here, not all; method: immunoSEQ multiplex PCR. The profile covers 45,000 to 60,000 clones, with roughly nine tenths appearing a single time and roughly 12% taken by the ten largest. The CDR3 loop spans 15 amino acids. V dropped 6 bases and J dropped 7; count of bases not matched to a gene: 10. Germline CDR1 LNHDA, CDR2 SQIVND (reference sequence). The V call is TRBV19, the J call TRBJ1-4, with 8 bases aligning to TRBD1. The clonotype originates from an adult with an advanced solid tumor such as melanoma, head and neck, liver or kidney cancer. Material: CD4+ or CD8+ T cells sorted from blood, obtained in a trial of the OX40 agonist ivuxolimab. The CDR3 nucleotides read TGTGCCAGTAGGTCACAGGGGGGATTAAGTGAAAAACTGTTTTTT. This translates into CASRSQGGLSEKLFF.